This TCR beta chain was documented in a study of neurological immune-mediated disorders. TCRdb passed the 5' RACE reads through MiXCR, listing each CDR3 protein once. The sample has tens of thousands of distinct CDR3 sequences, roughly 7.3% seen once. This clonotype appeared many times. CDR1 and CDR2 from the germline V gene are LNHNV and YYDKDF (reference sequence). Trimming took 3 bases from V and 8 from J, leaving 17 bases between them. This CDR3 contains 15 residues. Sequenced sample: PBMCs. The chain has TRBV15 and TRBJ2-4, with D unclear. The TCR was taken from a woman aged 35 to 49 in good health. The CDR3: CATSSGGMGMDIQYF. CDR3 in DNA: TGTGCCACCAGCAGTGGTGGGATGGGGATGGACATTCAGTACTTC.